This is a list of T cell receptor beta chains from one sample in a study of spatial heterogeneity in lung cancer. One entry per CDR3 protein results from TCRdb running MiXCR on the 5' RACE reads. In the table there are over 5,500 distinct CDR3 sequences, more than 9% of which are singletons. Sample: lung tumor tissue, taken at surgery. These receptors all stem from a female donor with early-stage non-small cell lung cancer. CDR3s leave out the opening cysteine and the closing phenylalanine or tryptophan. The order of the fields is V gene, D gene, J gene, CDR3 protein. D genes are given only for firm matches.

V: TRBV7-6; D: -; J: TRBJ2-7; CDR3: ASSPGLTYEQY
V: TRBV7-7; D: TRBD1; J: TRBJ2-2; CDR3: ASSSGTALIGELF
V: TRBV7-2; D: -; J: TRBJ1-5; CDR3: ASNPPGQCYQPQH
V: TRBV10-3; D: -; J: TRBJ1-6; CDR3: AIVAGPNSPLH
V: TRBV5-1; D: -; J: TRBJ1-5; CDR3: ASRRDSNQPQH
V: TRBV6-5; D: -; J: TRBJ2-5; CDR3: ASSYLGGGPMETQY
V: TRBV13; D: TRBD2; J: TRBJ2-1; CDR3: ASSGLGLAFPEQF
V: TRBV28; D: -; J: TRBJ1-2; CDR3: ASSSPTASGGYT
V: TRBV6-2/TRBV6-3; D: TRBD1; J: TRBJ1-1; CDR3: ASSSDRAGTEAF
V: TRBV4-1; D: TRBD2; J: TRBJ2-7; CDR3: ASSQEPQRGGYEQY
V: TRBV7-6; D: TRBD2; J: TRBJ2-5; CDR3: ASFHPGPSGGAGPETQY
V: TRBV12-3/TRBV12-4; D: TRBD2; J: TRBJ2-5; CDR3: ASSPAGVEETQY
V: TRBV12-3/TRBV12-4; D: -; J: TRBJ1-5; CDR3: ASSGGEGGNQPQH
V: TRBV6-6; D: -; J: TRBJ1-2; CDR3: ASSPPQGRGDYGYT
V: TRBV27; D: -; J: TRBJ2-3; CDR3: ASSSDAGDTDTQY
V: TRBV28; D: TRBD1; J: TRBJ1-1; CDR3: ASNSGGSNTEAF
V: TRBV3-1; D: -; J: TRBJ2-2; CDR3: ASSQGGTNTGELF